These 11 T cell receptor beta chains were sequenced from one sample in a study of blood T cell repertoires in COVID-19. Sequenced by immunoSEQ multiplex PCR; TCRdb stores in-frame clones only, minus some. This sample has under 100,000 clones; around 86% occur once, and the top ten carry around 2.1%. Material: peripheral blood. The receptors originated from a woman in her sixties or seventies with acute or convalescent COVID-19.

The chain joins TRBV18 to TRBJ1-4; 7 bases are shared with TRBD1. This CDR3 is built from 14 residues. Germline CDR1 reads KGHSH; CDR2 reads LQKENI. The J segment lost 7 bases and the V segment lost 6 bases, leaving 8 bases of the junction unmatched. The CDR3 DNA sequence: TGTGCCAGCTCGAGAGGGGGCTCACGTGAAAAACTGTTTTTT. Translation gives CASSRGGSREKLFF.

The V and J genes are TRBV5-1 and TRBJ1-4, with a possible D match to TRBD1 (6 bases). The germline V gene has CDR1 SGHRS and CDR2 YFSETQ. The CDR3 loop spans 15 amino acids. Trimming took 3 bases from V and 3 from J, leaving 12 bases between them. The CDR3 loop is CASSWMDSSNEKLFF. The CDR3 nucleotides are TGCGCCAGCAGCTGGATGGACAGCTCTAATGAAAAACTGTTTTTT.

This rearrangement joins TRBV19 to TRBJ1-4; TRBD1 matches 7 bases. Germline values: CDR1 LNHDA, CDR2 SQIVND (reference sequence). Trimming removed 5 bases from V and 11 bases from J; junction bases left unmatched: 8. This CDR3 has 13 residues. The CDR3 sequence: CASSPETGDKLFF. The CDR3, as DNA: TGTGCCAGTAGTCCAGAAACAGGGGACAAACTGTTTTTT.

The chain combines TRBV20-1 with TRBJ1-2; TRBD1 might be the D (6 bases). Deletions cut 7 bases from V and 3 bases from J, with 6 bases between. The germline V gene encodes CDR1 DFQATT and CDR2 SNEGSKA (reference sequence). The CDR3 extends over 10 amino acids. This CDR3 reads CSGQDYGYTF. DNA of the CDR3: TGCAGTGGACAGGACTATGGCTACACCTTC.

The chain combines TRBV5-4 with TRBJ1-6; a weak D match, TRBD1 (6 bases). Per germline, CDR1 SGHNT and CDR2 YYREEE (reference sequence). V was trimmed by 2 bases and J by 7 bases, leaving 13 bases between them. The CDR3 consists of 15 residues. The CDR3 nucleotides read TGTGCCAGCAGCTTCGGGACATCTTTAAATTCACCCCTCCACTTT. Residues: CASSFGTSLNSPLHF.

The chain uses TRBV9 and TRBJ1-2; tentative D call: TRBD1 (6 bases). V was pared by 4 bases and J by 6 bases, with 22 bases between. CDR3 length equals 16 residues. Per germline, CDR1 SGDLS and CDR2 YYNGEE. CDR3 sequence (DNA): TGTGCCAGCAGCCCTACCCAGAGGGACACCACGCATGGCTACACCTTC. Its translation: CASSPTQRDTTHGYTF.

The chain joins TRBV12-3 or TRBV12-4 to TRBJ2-7; the D gene is possibly TRBD1 (5 bases). Trimming stripped 3 bases from V and 6 bases from J, with 9 bases between. The length of the CDR3 is 12 residues. CDR3 loop: CASSFQGFEQYF. For the CDR3, the DNA is TGTGCCAGCAGTTTCCAGGGATTCGAGCAGTACTTC.

The chain links TRBV27 to TRBJ2-7, with 8 bases that match TRBD1. The CDR3 covers 14 residues. V was pared by 6 bases and J by 3 bases, with 7 bases of the junction left unmatched. Germline V gene sequence: CDR1 MNHEY, CDR2 SMNVEV (reference sequence). CDR3 sequence reads: CASRLSGGSYEQYF. CDR3 DNA: TGTGCCAGCAGACTATCAGGGGGCAGCTACGAGCAGTACTTC.

Comment on this clone: One end of the junction fails to match germline, which may point to a read error. Other nucleotide sequences from this sample produce the same CDR3. This chain uses TRBV19 with TRBJ2-6; perhaps TRBD1 as D (6 bases). CDR1 LNHDA and CDR2 SQIVND come from the germline V gene (reference sequence). The CDR3 covers 14 residues. CDR3 nucleotides: TGTGCCAGTCGACAGGAAACTGGAGCCAACGTCCTGACTTTC. Encoded protein: CASRQETGANVLTF.

This rearrangement joins TRBV19 to TRBJ2-1; 7 nucleotides align to TRBD2. With 8 bases clipped from V and 6 bases from J, the junction kept 10 bases outside the gene matches. Germline lookup yields CDR1 LNHDA and CDR2 SQIVND (reference sequence). CDR3 size: 14 residues. The CDR3: CASRFGAGFNEQFF. The CDR3 DNA is TGTGCCAGTCGTTTCGGAGCGGGGTTCAATGAGCAGTTCTTC.

The V and J genes are TRBV7-2 and TRBJ1-5; 7 bases are shared with TRBD1. Per germline, CDR1 SGHTA and CDR2 FQGNSA. The CDR3 is 16 amino acids. Trimming took 5 bases from V and 3 from J; bases not matched to a gene: 10. CDR3 nucleotides: TGTGCCAGCAGCCTCGGGACAGCCTACCCCAATCAGCCCCAGCATTTT. Its translation: CASSLGTAYPNQPQHF.